This TCR beta chain was captured in a study of siplizumab effects on memory and regulatory T cells (dated by TCRdb to the late 2010s). About the full investigation: The effect of the anti-CD2 antibody siplizumab on alloreactive T-cell subsets was examined in allogeneic mixed lymphocyte reactions constructed from human PBMCs.

To prepare the library, the immunoSEQ multiplex PCR assay was applied. Some 100,000 TCR templates per sample were assayed by the deep sequencing platform. Genomic DNA extracted from sorted T cells was used for TCRbeta CDR3 sequencing. Per the authors' processing: The R programming language was used for clonal analysis of the TCRbeta CDR3 data. Unstimulated samples were compared with post-reaction CFSE-low samples to define alloreactive CD4+ and CD8+ clones. Alloreactive CD4+ clones were assigned to regulatory or non-regulatory origin by matching sequences to sorted unstimulated Treg and non-Treg repertoires. TCRdb obtained this table from immuneACCESS and retained in-frame rearrangements with V and J assigned. These tables miss some clones; where compared with another copy, unresolved V genes account for less than half of the shortfall, and the remainder is unexplained. V and J calls and clone size follow that table, whereas D and trimming were derived from the DNA. Present in this sample are around 95,000 clones, approximately 91% of which were seen just once. Together, the top ten hold 0.15% of the sample.

Sorted unstimulated T cells, along with proliferating T cells recovered from mixed lymphocyte reactions, underwent TCRbeta CDR3 sequencing. Fresh whole blood from ten HLA-typed healthy donors served as the source for isolating PBMCs. At the junction V is shortened by 6 bases and J by 4 bases, with 10 bases in between. The germline V gene provides CDR1 SNHLY and CDR2 FYNNEI. The cysteine opens and the phenylalanine closes a CDR3 of 12 amino acids. The kept DNA is CDR3 alone, 36 bases in frame from the first base. This clone was picked up one time. Its antigen target is currently unknown. Base qualities were left out, and no much larger clone turns up one base away. The paper as a whole reports these results and caveats: Greater diversity appeared to be present in unstimulated naive T cells than in memory T cells, and a substantial contribution to the alloresponse seemed to be made by naive cells. About 75-97% of proliferating CD4+ or CD8+ clones could not be given a naive or memory phenotype. Siplizumab significantly lowered the cumulative frequency of alloreactive sequences that could be traced to unstimulated CD4+ memory T cells. Because sequences at frequencies below about 10^-5 were poorly captured, only a minor fraction of alloreactive clones could be mapped back to unstimulated subsets. No functional confirmation was obtained for the suppressive function of proliferating Tregs from siplizumab cultures. Among mappable alloreactive CD4+ clones, an average Treg-derived fraction of around 71% was observed with siplizumab, compared with approximately 30% in control reactions.

The source material was CD4+ T cells sorted from blood. The rearrangement joined TRBV2 to TRBJ2-7; the D region possibly corresponds to TRBD1 (6 bases align). This TCR was sampled from a human donor in good health. For the CDR3, the sequence is CASSQQGYEQYF. The bases are TGTGCCAGCAGCCAACAGGGTTACGAGCAGTACTTC.